This T cell receptor (beta chain) was sequenced for a study of cytomegalovirus exposure and HLA in healthy donors. Study outcomes and limitations: Apparent HLA restriction characterized most CMV-associated TCR beta chains in a later analysis. A link between a missense DCLRE1C variant and TCR beta V- and J-gene trimming emerged from a later analysis.

The PCR ran on 60 Vbeta and 13 Jbeta primers. Here immunoSEQ multiplex PCR was the method, and the copy in TCRdb shows in-frame clones only, minus some. Here the sample spans some 98,000 clones, roughly two thirds being singletons. This clone was picked up a small number of times. Its antigen is not known. Trimming shortened V by 5 bases and J by 0 bases, and 11 bases separated the two germline ends. The length of the CDR3 is 14 residues. CDR1 is SGHTA, CDR2 FQGNSA, per germline. The sequencing input was PBMCs. The origin of this receptor is a man aged 45-65 years in good health and CMV-seronegative. The V and J genes are TRBV7-2 and TRBJ2-7; the D is unclear. The CDR3 nucleotides read TGTGCCAGCAGCAACTACTTAAGCTCCTACGAGCAGTACTTC. Residues: CASSNYLSSYEQYF. The variable domain in full, completed from reference TRBV7-2 and TRBJ2-7, reads GAGVSQSPSNKVTEKGKDVELRCDPISGHTALYWYRQSLGQGLEFLIYFQGNSAPDKSGLPSDRFSAERTGGSVSTLTIQRTQQEDSAVYLCASSNYLSSYEQYFGPGTRLTVT.